This T cell receptor beta chain was recovered during a study of blood T cell repertoires in COVID-19. Study details: Sources were T cells, B-cell-depleted T cells, or PBMCs; the material itself was cDNA or gDNA.

The CDR3 is 14 residues long. Losses at the gene ends were 4 bases for V and 4 bases for J; bases not matched to a gene: 2. CDR1 and CDR2 (germline): KGHSH, LQKENI. In the original analysis: Researchers report that nucleated cell counts were estimated from reference gene primer amplification. Clones were sequenced by immunoSEQ multiplex PCR, and TCRdb holds only the in-frame ones, with some missing. The V and J calls and the clone size are those of that table, but D and trimming were determined from the DNA. The sample yields a few hundred thousand clones, about 81% seen once. Patients of the Seattle cohort, enrolled during active infection, were followed longitudinally.

The sequenced sample consisted of peripheral blood. This TCR was sampled from a woman of 80 years or more with COVID-19, enrolled during active disease. The chain is built from TRBV18 and TRBJ2-5; 11 bases line up with TRBD2. The CDR3 spells CASSQTSGVETQYF. As DNA, the CDR3 is TGTGCCAGCTCACAGACTAGCGGGGTAGAGACCCAGTACTTC.